This TCR beta chain was captured by sequencing in a study of shared clonotypes between healthy human individuals (dated by TCRdb to about 2020). About the investigation overall: A couple of women and a few men aged 18 to 49 years were included in the cohort. For each donor, CD4 naive and CD4 memory were each run on three plates, CD8 naive on two plates, and CD8 memory on one plate. Blood TCR repertoires of four to six healthy adults were deeply sequenced to estimate repertoire size and the extent of clonotype sharing between individuals. Libraries were prepared and TCR repertoires were sequenced by different laboratories using diverse techniques, in order to increase sequencing depth and limit assay-specific biases. Each donor's leukapheresis produced roughly between roughly 0.94 and 9.5 billion PBMCs. Beyond this particular receptor, the publication reports: Sampling was restricted to blood, and TCR repertoires in tissues likely differ from the TCR repertoires found in blood. Around 5.4% of naive CD4, roughly 3.5% of naive CD8, approximately 2.2% of memory CD4, and 0.4% of memory CD8 clonotypes were shared across several donors. Because the study included only a small number of donors, the genetic and exposure-history diversity represented was limited. Rarefaction of sorted-subset datasets indicated incomplete sequencing despite the large sequencing depth. Pairwise subsampling led to the expectation that sequencing depth would affect the degree of clonotype sharing among donors. Naive subsets generally had larger estimated clonotype richness than memory subsets. Compared with non-shared clonotypes, clonotypes shared by all four sorted-subset donors had higher generation probabilities.

As encoded in the germline V gene, CDR1 is MDHEN while CDR2 is SYDVKM. The CDR3 covers 16 residues, taking in both the cysteine and the phenylalanine. This entry keeps only the CDR3 DNA: 48 bases, framed from base 1. V ends up 6 bases short and J 6 bases short, with an unmatched junction base count of 9. Healthy HIV-negative adults with no recently reported acute infections or vaccinations were included as donors. Only Caucasian adults living in Nashville, Tennessee, USA were represented among the donors. Magnetic negative selection was used to enrich CD4+ T cells, after which naive cells were positively selected on CD45RA and the negative fraction became the memory subset. Blood was collected by leukapheresis, and PBMCs were isolated by Ficoll-Histopaque density gradient centrifugation and then cryopreserved in liquid nitrogen vapor phase. Purity and quantity of every magnetically sorted T cell population were checked by analytical flow cytometry. Each sorted fraction had its genomic DNA isolated and then quantified by UV absorbance on a Nanodrop 2000c.

Using the deep immunoSEQ assay, multiplex PCR amplified TCR CDR3 regions from genomic DNA. Genomic DNA extracted from each cell subset was distributed evenly over all wells of several immunoSEQ 96-well plates, and each plate served as one replicate. Each replicate PCR for sorted subsets received about 210 ng genomic DNA, equal to about 30,000 T cell genomes. Purified libraries were measured with a Qubit 3.0 fluorometer, size-checked on a Bioanalyzer 2100, and measured again with the KAPA Library Quantification kit. Every immunoSEQ 96-well plate was sequenced on a dedicated single-read 150-cycle Illumina NextSeq 550 flow cell. The original methods were these. The immunoSEQ output contained only junctional sequences without quality scores, so filtering could not match that applied to full-length reads. To assign V/J genes and CDR3, sequences were annotated using PyIR, a Python wrapper for IgBLAST v1.9, with IMGT germline references. Any read was removed if the V/J assignment was weak (E-value above 1e-6), the CDR3 was missing, or the read contained stop codons, out-of-frame junctions, or ambiguous translated residues. A V3J clonotype was defined by an identical inferred V gene, J gene, and CDR3 amino acid sequence. The percentage overlap between two repertoires was calculated by dividing the number of shared unique clonotypes by the size of the smaller repertoire. Repertoire richness was assessed with RTK rarefaction, the Chao1 estimator, and Recon v2.1 estimates of unobserved clonotypes. Generation probabilities for all TCRbeta clonotypes obtained by the gDNA method from several donors were computed using OLGA. What TCRdb holds here is the immuneACCESS table cut down to in-frame rearrangements. Part of the clones is not present; checked against another copy, under half of the missing clones reflect an unresolved V gene, and the others are unexplained. V, J and clone size were drawn from that table, and D and trimming were deduced from the DNA. Here the sample has over 2 million clones; 90% to 95% occur a single time. The ten largest account for approximately 0.13% of the sample.

Remarks on this clone: Its recognized antigen is unknown. The sample holds no much larger clone one base away, and base qualities are not on file.

Recombination connected TRBV28 to TRBJ2-1, with 12 junctional bases fitting TRBD2. Specimen: naive CD4+ T cells sorted from blood. The cell subset or site label for this specimen denotes: CD45RA+ positively selected. The receptor comes from a man aged 18 to 29 in good health. Here is the DNA: TGTGCCAGCAGGCTAGCGACTAGCGGGAGCTTCAATGAGCAGTTCTTC. This gives the protein CASRLATSGSFNEQFF.